The 14 T cell receptor beta chains listed next were all sequenced from one sample in a study of Ad26.COV2.S vaccination and SARS-CoV-2 variants. Treatment given: some 20 received Ad26.COV2.S at low or high dose, single or two shots; about 5 received placebo; per-sample allocation not given. Repertoires come from day 63 after the first vaccine or placebo injection. This table comes from immunoSEQ multiplex PCR, and its TCRdb copy is limited to in-frame clones, with some not included. This table holds 350,000 to 450,000 clones, around 92% found once. The starting material was peripheral blood, obtained in a trial of Ad26.COV2.S vaccine versus placebo. The source of these receptors is a person aged 18 to 59 who received the Ad26.COV2.S COVID-19 vaccine or a placebo.

The rearrangement uses TRBV29-1 and TRBJ2-7, with 7 nucleotides matching TRBD1. CDR1 and CDR2 (germline): SQVTM, ANQGSEA. V lost 7 bases, J lost 3 bases, and 27 bases stayed unmatched. The CDR3 has 19 amino acids. CDR3 residues: CSATIAGTDNRAPGYEQYF. CDR3 DNA sequence: TGCAGCGCCACGATCGCCGGGACAGACAACCGGGCACCTGGCTACGAGCAGTACTTC.

V is TRBV11-2 and J is TRBJ2-1, with TRBD1 matching over 7 bases. Trimming cost V 1 base and J 12 bases; bases outside gene matches: 3. Germline CDR1 reads SGHAT; CDR2 reads FQNNGV. This CDR3 has 12 amino acids. CDR3 nucleotide sequence: TGTGCCAGCAGCTTAGCCGACAGGGCGCAGTTCTTC. It translates to CASSLADRAQFF. The whole variable domain, remainder taken from reference TRBV11-2 and TRBJ2-1, is EAGVAQSPRYKIIEKRQSVAFWCNPISGHATLYWYQQILGQGPKLLIQFQNNGVVDDSQLPKDRFSAERLKGVDSTLKIQPAKLEDSAVYLCASSLADRAQFFGPGTRLTVL.

This chain links TRBV3-1 (or the pseudogene TRBV3-2) with TRBJ1-2; no reliable D call. Trimming shortened V by 1 base and J by 4 bases, and 13 bases separated the two germline ends. This CDR3 is 15 amino acids long. Looked up from germline, CDR1 is LGHDT and CDR2 is YNNKEL (reference sequence). CDR3: CASSQGADKVYGYTF. In DNA, the CDR3 is TGTGCCAGCAGCCAAGGGGCCGATAAGGTCTATGGCTACACCTTC.

The genes are TRBV28 and TRBJ1-4; unclear D gene. CDR1 and CDR2 (germline): MDHEN, SYDVKM. V shed 3 bases and J shed 4 bases, with 12 bases lying between them. The CDR3 runs 15 residues. In DNA, the CDR3 is TGTGCCAGCAGTTTTGCGTTTCAGAATAATGAAAAACTGTTTTTT. Translating it yields CASSFAFQNNEKLFF. Combining the CDR3 with reference TRBV28 and TRBJ1-4 gives the whole variable domain DVKVTQSSRYLVKRTGEKVFLECVQDMDHENMFWYRQDPGLGLRLIYFSYDVKMKEKGDIPEGYSVSREKKERFSLILESASTNQTSMYLCASSFAFQNNEKLFFGSGTQLSVL.

The chain uses TRBV30 and TRBJ2-5, with D perhaps TRBD1 (5 bases). Between the trimmed V and J ends, which lost 3 bases and 2 bases, there was a span of 13 bases. CDR1 GTSNPN and CDR2 SVGIG come from the germline V gene (reference sequence). This CDR3 comprises 14 residues. This CDR3 reads CAWSVLTVQETQYF. Written as DNA, the CDR3 is TGTGCCTGGAGCGTCTTGACAGTTCAAGAGACCCAGTACTTC.

The chain combines TRBV9 with TRBJ1-3; D gene unclear. The ends were cut back, 0 bases at V and 1 base at J, with 11 bases in the middle. This CDR3 has 16 amino acids. Germline CDR1 reads SGDLS; CDR2 reads YYNGEE. CDR3 sequence reads: CASSVEFLESGNTIYF. Here the CDR3 DNA reads TGTGCCAGCAGCGTAGAATTCCTGGAATCTGGAAACACCATATATTTT. The full variable domain, its missing parts supplied by reference TRBV9 and TRBJ1-3, is DSGVTQTPKHLITATGQRVTLRCSPRSGDLSVYWYQQSLDQGLQFLIQYYNGEERAKGNILERFSAQQFPDLHSELNLSSLELGDSALYFCASSVEFLESGNTIYFGEGSWLTVV.

The CDR3 sequence: CASSQDLYTKDYGYTF. The CDR3 DNA is TGCGCCAGCAGCCAAGATTTATATACGAAAGACTATGGCTACACCTTC. This chain connects TRBV4-3 to TRBJ1-2; no reliable D call. The CDR3 has 16 residues. Trimming cost V 0 bases and J 3 bases, with 14 bases left between them. From germline, CDR1 is LGHNA and CDR2 YSLEER.

The rearrangement joins TRBV7-2 to TRBJ2-1; 14 bases fit TRBD2. The length of the CDR3 is 19 residues. The junction had 8 bases not matched to a gene; V was cut back by 4 bases and J by 0 bases. Germline V gene lookup returns CDR1 SGHTA and CDR2 FQGNSA. For the CDR3, the DNA is TGTGCCAGCAGCTCTCCGGGACTAGCGGGGGACCACTCCTACAATGAGCAGTTCTTC. Amino acids: CASSSPGLAGDHSYNEQFF.

This clone has more than one count but fewer than ten. J is TRBJ1-2 and V is TRBV7-2; no reliable D call. Deletions cut 6 bases from V and 1 base from J, with 6 bases between. Per germline, CDR1 SGHTA and CDR2 FQGNSA. The CDR3 is made up of 12 amino acids. CDR3 loop: CASSQHNYGYTF. In nucleotides, the CDR3 is TGTGCCAGCAGTCAACATAACTATGGCTACACCTTC.

This clone has a single count. V and J are TRBV4-1 and TRBJ1-1, with TRBD1 matching over 10 bases. The CDR3 totals 16 residues. CDR1 and CDR2 (germline): MGHRA, YSYEKL. V lost 4 bases and J lost 0; bases outside the gene matches: 5. The CDR3 protein is CASSPGQGPMNTEAFF. The CDR3 region has the DNA TGCGCCAGCAGCCCGGGACAGGGGCCTATGAACACTGAAGCTTTCTTT.

This clone was counted once. The gene calls are TRBV21-1 and TRBJ1-1. TRBV21-1 corresponds to a pseudogene. The CDR3 has 15 amino acids. CDR3 in amino acids: CASSHQGGLNTEAFF. The CDR3 DNA reads TGTGCCAGCAGCCACCAAGGCGGTTTGAACACTGAAGCTTTCTTT.

The chain combines TRBV7-6 with TRBJ2-2; maybe TRBD1 (6 bases). V was clipped by 5 bases and J by 1 base, with 8 bases between them. Germline loops: CDR1 SGHVS, CDR2 FNYEAQ. The CDR3 runs 14 residues. CDR3: CASSLQGNTGELFF. CDR3 in DNA: TGTGCCAGCAGCCTACAGGGGAACACCGGGGAGCTGTTTTTT. Full variable domain (missing parts from reference TRBV7-6 and TRBJ2-2): GAGVSQSPRYKVTKRGQDVALRCDPISGHVSLYWYRQALGQGPEFLTYFNYEAQQDKSGLPNDRFSAERPEGSISTLTIQRTEQRDSAMYRCASSLQGNTGELFFGEGSRLTVL.

The rearrangement joins TRBV30 to TRBJ1-4; maybe TRBD1 (5 bases). Per germline, CDR1 GTSNPN and CDR2 SVGIG (reference sequence). CDR3 length: 14 amino acids. V lost 6 bases, J lost 4 bases, and 15 bases lay in between. Here the CDR3 reads CACRPTAGNEKLFF. CDR3 sequence (DNA): TGTGCCTGCCGCCCGACAGCTGGTAATGAAAAACTGTTTTTT.

CDR3: CASSPRQGSYEQYF. In nucleotides, the CDR3 is TGTGCCAGCAGCCCAAGACAGGGGTCCTACGAGCAGTACTTC. The gene calls are TRBV7-6 and TRBJ2-7; 8 bases line up with TRBD1. Trimming cost V 5 bases and J 1 base; bases outside gene matches: 4. CDR1 is SGHVS and CDR2 is FNYEAQ in the germline V gene. This CDR3 spans 14 amino acids.